Following are 23 T cell receptor beta chains from one sample sequenced in a study of blood T cell repertoires in COVID-19 (dated by TCRdb to about 2020). The library was obtained by the immunoSEQ multiplex PCR assay. The immuneACCESS repertoire file appears here via TCRdb, limited to in-frame rearrangements. These files lack a portion of the clones; in checked studies, under half of the deficit traces to unresolved V genes, and the cause of the others is not known. Within this sample are over 85,000 clones, with about 86% of them counted one time only. The ten largest make up 6.5% to 9% of the sample. Source material: peripheral blood. Receptors were obtained from a man in his fifties or sixties with acute or convalescent COVID-19.

The chain couples TRBV18 to TRBJ2-1, with D tentatively TRBD2 (5 bases). Trimming cost V 3 bases and J 0 bases, with 9 bases left between them. CDR1 and CDR2 (germline): KGHSH, LQKENI. The CDR3 runs 15 residues. CDR3 protein: CASSPIATSYNEQFF. For the CDR3, the DNA is TGTGCCAGCTCACCGATAGCGACCTCCTACAATGAGCAGTTCTTC.

This clone occurred once. This chain uses TRBV7-8 with TRBJ1-1; tentatively, D is TRBD1 (6 bases). There are 19 residues in the CDR3. Germline CDR1 SGHVS, CDR2 FQNEAQ. V was clipped by 5 bases and J by 0 bases, with 25 bases between them. CDR3 nucleotide sequence: TGTGCCAGCAGCCGCGACGGGACACAACGGGGCCGAATGAACACTGAAGCTTTCTTT. Translated: CASSRDGTQRGRMNTEAFF.

This clone was picked up a small number of times. V and J are TRBV6-6 and TRBJ2-7; 8 bases match TRBD1. The CDR3 consists of 16 residues. Trimming took 4 bases from V and 3 from J; bases not matched to a gene: 11. Germline V gene lookup returns CDR1 MNHNY and CDR2 SVGAGI (reference sequence). Here the CDR3 DNA reads TGTGCCAGCAGTTGGCTGAGACAGGGGATTAGCTACGAGCAGTACTTC. This gives the protein CASSWLRQGISYEQYF.

The genes are TRBV30 and TRBJ2-1, with a possible D match to TRBD2 (5 bases). Germline V gene data show CDR1 as GTSNPN and CDR2 as SVGIG (reference sequence). V gave up 0 bases and J gave up 7 bases, with 13 bases separating them. This CDR3 comprises 14 residues. DNA of the CDR3: TGTGCCTGGAGTGTAGACACGGGAAGGAATGAGCAGTTCTTC. Amino acids: CAWSVDTGRNEQFF.

The V and J genes are TRBV4-1 and TRBJ2-7, with a tentative D call TRBD1 (5 bases). V lost 2 bases to trimming and J lost 2 bases, with 13 bases between them. This CDR3 comprises 15 residues. In germline, CDR1 is MGHRA, CDR2 YSYEKL. The CDR3 nucleotides are TGCGCCAGCAGCCAAAGCTCAGCAGGGCCCTACGAGCAGTACTTC. This gives the protein CASSQSSAGPYEQYF.

The chain has TRBV5-1 and TRBJ1-2; 7 positions agree with TRBD1. CDR3 length: 14 amino acids. Germline CDR1 is SGHRS and CDR2 is YFSETQ. The J segment lost 6 bases and the V segment lost 2 bases, leaving 7 bases of the junction unmatched. The CDR3 region has the DNA TGCGCCAGCAGCTTCGGAGACAGGGAAAATGGCTACACCTTC. Amino acids: CASSFGDRENGYTF.

This clone was seen a handful of times. CDR3 nucleotide sequence: TGTGCCAGCAGCTTAGGGGAGAGTAGCCACACTGAAGCTTTCTTT. Its translation: CASSLGESSHTEAFF. V gene TRBV7-9 combines with J gene TRBJ1-1; D is unresolved. Germline CDR1 and CDR2: SEHNR and FQNEAQ (reference sequence). Trimming took 1 base from V and 3 from J, leaving 12 bases between them. The CDR3 is made up of 15 amino acids.

V gene TRBV5-1 combines with J gene TRBJ1-1; the D is unclear. Trimming left V 7 bases short and J 0 bases short, with 10 bases between. Germline V gives CDR1 SGHRS, CDR2 YFSETQ. This CDR3 is built from 13 residues. The CDR3 loop reads CASGETVNTEAFF. In nucleotides, the CDR3 is TGCGCCAGCGGAGAGACGGTGAACACTGAAGCTTTCTTT. The variable domain in full, with the rest retrieved from reference TRBV5-1 and TRBJ1-1, is KAGVTQTPRYLIKTRGQQVTLSCSPISGHRSVSWYQQTPGQGLQFLFEYFSETQRNKGNFPGRFSGRQFSNSRSEMNVSTLELGDSALYLCASGETVNTEAFFGQGTRLTVV.

The V gene is TRBV30, the J gene TRBJ1-2, with a weak D call TRBD1 (5 bases). This CDR3 is built from 16 residues. V lost 0 bases and J lost 8, with 22 bases in between. From germline, CDR1 is GTSNPN and CDR2 SVGIG (reference sequence). CDR3 amino acids: CAWSVLGLRISGGYTF. The DNA for the CDR3 is TGTGCCTGGAGTGTACTGGGACTCCGGATAAGCGGGGGCTACACCTTC.

V and J are TRBV6-1 and TRBJ2-4; 10 bases are shared with TRBD1. The J segment lost 5 bases and the V segment lost 3 bases, leaving 7 bases of the junction unmatched. This CDR3 has 16 amino acids. Germline V gene sequence: CDR1 MNHNS, CDR2 SASEGT. The CDR3 reads CASSDETGGIENIQYF. CDR3 nucleotide sequence: TGTGCCAGCAGTGATGAGACAGGGGGCATAGAAAACATTCAGTACTTC.

This sequence joins TRBV18 and TRBJ1-1, with 10 bases fitting TRBD1. The CDR3 sequence is 16 residues long. Trimming cost V 5 bases and J 1 base; bases outside gene matches: 7. Germline V gives CDR1 KGHSH, CDR2 LQKENI. The CDR3 sequence is CASSVTGGSGNTEAFF. The DNA of the CDR3 is TGTGCCAGCTCAGTGACAGGGGGCTCGGGGAACACTGAAGCTTTCTTT.

This sequence joins TRBV2 and TRBJ1-1, with unresolved D. With 5 bases removed from V and 5 bases from J, the gap between germline ends came to 21 bases. CDR3 length equals 16 residues. CDR1 is SNHLY and CDR2 is FYNNEI in the germline V gene. CDR3 in DNA: TGTGCCAGCAGTCCAGATCCGGGGTTAGTAGTAACTGAAGCTTTCTTT. Amino acid sequence: CASSPDPGLVVTEAFF.

This clone showed up just once. The rearrangement uses TRBV7-9 and TRBJ2-1; D not resolved. V was trimmed by 1 base and J by 10 bases, leaving 11 bases between them. The CDR3 contains 13 residues. The V gene's germline CDR1 is SEHNR and CDR2 FQNEAQ (reference sequence). CDR3 sequence (DNA): TGTGCCAGCAGCTTAGTTGGCGGTGCAGAGCAGTTCTTC. Protein: CASSLVGGAEQFF.

The rearrangement links TRBV6-6 to TRBJ2-7, with D possibly TRBD1 on 6 matching bases. Germline lookup yields CDR1 MNHNY and CDR2 SVGAGI (reference sequence). Trimming pared 5 bases from V and 3 bases from J, leaving 14 bases between. The CDR3 sequence is 14 residues long. DNA of the CDR3: TGTGCCAGCAGTACTCCTGGACAGTACTACGAGCAGTACTTC. Translated, it gives CASSTPGQYYEQYF.

V is TRBV6-2 or TRBV6-3 and J is TRBJ2-3, with 8 bases fitting TRBD1. Per the germline V gene, CDR1 is MNHEY and CDR2 is SVGEGT. The CDR3 is 16 amino acids. Losses at the gene ends were 6 bases for V and 1 base for J; bases not matched to a gene: 9. Here the CDR3 reads CASSPGWGQGTDTQYF. The DNA for the CDR3 is TGTGCCAGCAGCCCTGGATGGGGACAGGGCACAGATACGCAGTATTTT.

The V and J genes are TRBV4-1 and TRBJ2-1; 11 nucleotides align to TRBD2. The germline CDR1 and CDR2 sequences are MGHRA and YSYEKL. The CDR3 has 17 amino acids. V lost 1 base, J lost 8 bases, and 10 bases stayed unmatched. CDR3 amino acids: CASSQVLSGGADDEQFF. The CDR3 DNA is TGCGCCAGCAGCCAAGTTCTTAGCGGGGGGGCCGACGATGAGCAGTTCTTC.

Only a few counts were recorded for this clone. This chain connects TRBV5-4 to TRBJ1-2; D remains unclear. Germline loops: CDR1 SGHNT, CDR2 YYREEE (reference sequence). CDR3 size: 13 residues. Trimming stripped 2 bases from V and 5 bases from J, with 10 bases between. In DNA form, the CDR3 reads TGTGCCAGCAGCTTTGAACAGCTTTATGGCTACACCTTC. Protein: CASSFEQLYGYTF. The full variable domain, its missing parts supplied by reference TRBV5-4 and TRBJ1-2, is ETGVTQSPTHLIKTRGQQVTLRCSSQSGHNTVSWYQQALGQGPQFIFQYYREEENGRGNFPPRFSGLQFPNYSSELNVNALELDDSALYLCASSFEQLYGYTFGSGTRLTVV.

V is TRBV19 and J is TRBJ2-1, with a weak D call TRBD1 (7 bases). The CDR3 has 12 residues. V was shortened by 4 bases and J by 10 bases, with 11 bases between the two germline ends. Looked up from germline, CDR1 is LNHDA and CDR2 is SQIVND (reference sequence). The CDR3 spells CASSNRGGEQFF. DNA of the CDR3: TGTGCCAGTAGTAACAGGGGAGGCGAGCAGTTCTTC.

The rearrangement joins TRBV5-1 to TRBJ2-1; TRBD2 matches at 9 bases. The CDR3 length is 14 residues. Germline trimming cut 2 bases from V and 5 bases from J; bases unmatched to any gene: 2. Germline CDR1 is SGHRS and CDR2 is YFSETQ. CDR3 nucleotides: TGCGCCAGCAGCTTACGCGGGGGGGACAATGAGCAGTTCTTC. Translated: CASSLRGGDNEQFF.

The J gene is TRBJ1-6, the V gene TRBV27; D is undetermined. This CDR3 is 14 amino acids long. The germline V and J ends were trimmed by 8 bases and 6 bases, with 14 bases remaining between them. CDR1 is MNHEY, CDR2 SMNVEV, per germline (reference sequence). As DNA, the CDR3 is TGTGCCAGCGGTCGGGCCGAGGGTAATTCACCCCTCCACTTT. Encoded protein: CASGRAEGNSPLHF.

The chain joins TRBV30 to TRBJ2-1; possible D gene TRBD2, 6 bases. The CDR3 has 14 amino acids. With 4 bases removed from V and 8 bases from J, the gap between germline ends came to 18 bases. CDR1 GTSNPN and CDR2 SVGIG come from the germline V gene (reference sequence). CDR3 sequence reads: CAWTIRGTGDEQFF. The CDR3, as DNA: TGTGCCTGGACCATACGGGGGACGGGTGATGAGCAGTTCTTC.

The chain joins TRBV29-1 to TRBJ2-5; weak D call: TRBD2 (6 bases). CDR1 and CDR2 (germline): SQVTM, ANQGSEA. Trimming left V 4 bases short and J 5 bases short, with 23 bases between. This CDR3 is 16 amino acids long. In nucleotides, the CDR3 is TGCAGCGTTGTCGGCGGGGACCCAGTATTGCGGGAGACCCAGTACTTC. Translating it yields CSVVGGDPVLRETQYF.

The rearrangement uses TRBV19 and TRBJ2-7; the D gene is possibly TRBD1 (7 bases). Germline CDR1 reads LNHDA; CDR2 reads SQIVND (reference sequence). Trimming stripped 5 bases from V and 2 bases from J, with 13 bases between. This CDR3 contains 14 residues. CDR3: CASSSRGDTYEQYF. The CDR3 DNA reads TGTGCCAGTAGTTCCAGGGGGGATACCTACGAGCAGTACTTC.